These T cell receptor delta chains were read from a single sample in a study of Vδ1+ human thymocytes. TCRdb made new clone calls on the multiplex PCR reads using CATT. The repertoire has under 85,000 delta-chain clones, about 35% of them found once; the top ten carry approximately 0.3%. Source material: Vdelta1+ gamma-delta thymocytes from the thymus. Source of these receptors: a boy under three years old who had congenital heart surgery. The CDR3 runs from the conserved cysteine through the conserved F or W. D genes are given only for firm matches. Clone size is stated in some rows and not others, as once, few, many or a class when expanded.

d_gene	v_gene	abundance	j_gene	CDR3nt	CDR3aa
TRDD3	TRDV1	-	TRDJ1	TGTGCTCTTGGGGAACCGGGGGACCTATACTGGGGGATCTGGGGCACCGATAAACTCATCTTT	CALGEPGDLYWGIWGTDKLIF
-	TRDV1	-	TRDJ1	TGTGCTCTTGGGGCCCCTGCTTCCTGGGGACTGGGGAGATACACCGATAAACTCATCTTT	CALGAPASWGLGRYTDKLIF
TRDD3	TRDV2	medium-sized	TRDJ1	TGTGCCTGTGACACCGAGGGGATACCCGATAAACTCATCTTT	CACDTEGIPDKLIF
-	TRDV1	-	TRDJ1	TGTGCTCTTGGGGACGAATATCTAGGGGCAACGTACACCGATAAACTCATCTTT	CALGDEYLGATYTDKLIF
TRDD3	TRDV1	-	TRDJ1	TGTGCTCTTGGGGCCAGGTACTGGGGGACGAACGATAAACTCATCTTT	CALGARYWGTNDKLIF
-	TRDV1	few	TRDJ1	TGTGCTCTTGGGGAACCACCCTTGAACTTCCTTGGAACTACTGGATGTCCCGATAAACTCATCTTT	CALGEPPLNFLGTTGCPDKLIF
TRDD3	TRDV1	-	TRDJ1	TGTGCTCTTGGGGAACTAAAACCCGCCGCACTGGGGGACACCGATAAACTCATCTTT	CALGELKPAALGDTDKLIF
TRDD3	TRDV1	-	TRDJ1	TGTGCTCTTGGGGAAAATCCCCCGGACAGGGCCTACTGGGGGATATATCCGGTCATCTTT	CALGENPPDRAYWGIYPVIF
TRDD3	TRDV1	few	TRDJ1	TGTGCTCTTGGGGAATTTTCTACTTTTAGGCGTACTGGGGGATCGTACACCGATAAACTCATCTTT	CALGEFSTFRRTGGSYTDKLIF
TRDD3	TRDV1	few	TRDJ1	TGTGCTCTTGGGGAAATTGGGGTCGAGGGCGCCTACGGGCGCCGTACTGGGGGATACGCCACCGATAAACTCATCTTT	CALGEIGVEGAYGRRTGGYATDKLIF
TRDD3	TRDV1	-	TRDJ2	TGTGCTCTTGGGGACAACCCCTACTGGGGGATACGATCGGCAGCACAACTCTTCTTT	CALGDNPYWGIRSAAQLFF
-	TRDV1	-	TRDJ1	TGTGCTCTTGGGAAGAGGAGGGGGTACTGTCCACGGGATTCCGATAAACTCATCTTT	CALGKRRGYCPRDSDKLIF
TRDD3	TRDV1	-	TRDJ1	TGTGCTCTTGGGGAACGACGTCTGACCATTAACTGGGGGATACTTGGTAAACTCATCTTT	CALGERRLTINWGILGKLIF
TRDD3	TRDV1	-	TRDJ1	TGTGCTCTTGGGGAATACTGGGGGACTCACACCGATAAACTCATCTTT	CALGEYWGTHTDKLIF
TRDD3	TRDV1	-	TRDJ1	TGTGCTCTTGGGGAAGTGCCGTCCTGTCCTGGGGGATATTGGGACACCGATAAACTCATCTTT	CALGEVPSCPGGYWDTDKLIF
TRDD3	TRDV1	-	TRDJ1	TGTGCTCTTGGGGTCTTCCAAATTGGGGGACTACCTACCCCCACCGATAAACTCATCTTT	CALGVFQIGGLPTPTDKLIF
TRDD3	TRDV1	-	TRDJ1	TGTGCTCTTGGGGGACAAACTACGGCTGGGGGACTGGGTGAGTACACCGATAAACTCATCTTT	CALGGQTTAGGLGEYTDKLIF
-	TRDV1	few	TRDJ1	TGTGCTCTTGGGGAACTTCCTACCGGGATGGTTAAACTCATCTTT	CALGELPTGMVKLIF
-	TRDV1	-	TRDJ1	TGTGCTCTTGGGGAACGAAAAGGCCTTCTGCCTCTTCCAACGAATAAACTCATCTTT	CALGERKGLLPLPTNKLIF
-	TRDV2	few	TRDJ1	TGTGCCTGTGACACCGGAGGGGATTACACCGATAAACTCATCTTT	CACDTGGDYTDKLIF
-	TRDV1	-	TRDJ1	TGTGCTCTTGGGGAACTGTCCTACAGGAGACTGGGGATCGATAAACTCATCTTT	CALGELSYRRLGIDKLIF
TRDD3	TRDV1	few	TRDJ1	TGTGCTCTTGGGGTCCTTTTCCTACCAATACTGGGGGATACGACCCACGATAAACTCATCTTT	CALGVLFLPILGDTTHDKLIF
TRDD3	TRDV1	-	TRDJ1	TGTGCTCTTGGGGACCCTGGCCTTCCCATTACTGGGGGGTACACCGATAAACTCATCTTT	CALGDPGLPITGGYTDKLIF
TRDD3	TRDV1	-	TRDJ1	TGTGCTCTTGGCCCCCTCTTCCGTATGGGTTGGGGGATTTACACCGATAAACTCATCTTT	CALGPLFRMGWGIYTDKLIF
TRDD3	TRDV1	few	TRDJ1	TGTGCTCTTGGGGATGTCCCCCGGGGGATATCCGATAAACTCATCTTT	CALGDVPRGISDKLIF
TRDD3	TRDV1	-	TRDJ1	TGTGCTCTTGGGGAACTTTGGGGGAGACTCATCTTT	CALGELWGRLIF
TRDD3	TRDV1	few	TRDJ1	TGTGCTCTTGGGGAACTTCCCTCTACGCCTGGGGGATTCGGAACCGATAAACTCATCTTT	CALGELPSTPGGFGTDKLIF
-	TRDV1	-	TRDJ1	TGTGCTCTTGGGGAAAAATGGTCCCCTCGGAGGACCGATAAACTCATCTTT	CALGEKWSPRRTDKLIF
TRDD3	TRDV1	-	TRDJ1	TGTGCTCTTGGGGAATCTCTAACGAGGGATCCTGCAGCGTACTGGGGGATAACCGATAAACTCATCTTT	CALGESLTRDPAAYWGITDKLIF
TRDD3	TRDV1	-	TRDJ1	TGTGCTCTTGGGAGCGGGTGGCCTTCCCGGCGGTCAACTGGGGGCCGTGCTCTCGATAAACTCATCTTT	CALGSGWPSRRSTGGRALDKLIF